This T cell receptor beta chain was recovered during a study of blood T cells in healthy people across ages. Study information: About one barcoded beta molecule per two T cells was captured by template switching. Whole-study findings and limits: Naive CD4+ cell counts and diversity both ran higher in long-lived than in aged donors. Correlation between TCR beta diversity and naive T cell percentage was strong. Estimates of diversity drawn from one million T cells were considered underestimates.

In regard to this clonotype: The antigen is undetermined.

With V trimmed by 6 bases and J by 0 bases, 5 bases remained unmatched. The germline gives CDR1 SNHLY, CDR2 FYNNEI. The length of the CDR3 is 16 residues. Using a J-beta primer mix together with a sample-barcoded 5' primer, a second PCR was run for about 6 to 12 cycles. TCRdb redid the calling of the 5' RACE reads with MiXCR, one entry per CDR3 protein. Among 1.5 million or so distinct CDR3 sequences listed, 35% to 45% were seen once. The rearrangement joins TRBV2 to TRBJ2-5; 12 positions agree with TRBD1. This sequence was found in a woman aged 18-29 years in good health. The sample taken for sequencing was blood. CDR3 in amino acids: CASRWDRGPNQETQYF. The CDR3, as DNA: TGTGCCAGCAGATGGGACAGGGGGCCCAACCAAGAGACCCAGTACTTC.